What follows describes a single T cell receptor beta chain. This CDR3 is 15 amino acids long. The germline V gene has CDR1 MNHEY and CDR2 SMNVEV (reference sequence). The ends lost 4 bases at V and 7 bases at J; junction bases unmatched: 9. This record comes from a study of shared clonotypes between healthy human individuals. Naive CD8 cells lacked CD45RO, underwent positive selection for CCR7 and left out terminally differentiated effector memory CD45RA+ cells. Sequencing used immunoSEQ multiplex PCR; TCRdb keeps in-frame clones, though not all of them. The table shows about 820,000 clones, with around 93% occurring only once.

This chain links TRBV27 with TRBJ1-4; 7 nucleotides align to TRBD1. The receptor was isolated from a man under 40 in good health. Sequenced input: naive CD8+ T cells sorted from blood. This CDR3 is CASSSVDREGEKLFF. CDR3 sequence (DNA): TGTGCCAGCAGTTCGGTAGACAGGGAAGGTGAAAAACTGTTTTTT.